Listed below are T cell receptor beta chains from one sample, sequenced in a study of shared clonotypes between healthy human individuals. Produced via immunoSEQ multiplex PCR; TCRdb's table is partial and in-frame only. The profile covers approximately 2.3 million clones, with over 85% appearing a single time and 0.39% taken by the ten largest. The sample comprised naive CD4+ T cells from PBMCs. The receptors come from a man between 18 and 29 years old in good health. Some clones in this sample may be carry-over from other donors' samples. Both conserved end residues are part of each CDR3. The order of the fields is clone size, V gene, J gene, D gene, CDR3 protein, CDR3 DNA. D genes are given only for firm matches. A clone size is listed for some rows: how often the clone was seen (once, few, many), or a class if it is expanded.

size: -
V: TRBV28
J: TRBJ1-2
D: -
CDR3: CATSRPANGYTF
DNA: TGTGCCACCTCCCGGCCTGCAAATGGCTACACCTTC

size: -
V: TRBV5-4
J: TRBJ2-1
D: -
CDR3: CASSEEGAGYNEQFF
DNA: TGTGCCAGCAGCGAGGAAGGGGCCGGGTACAATGAGCAGTTCTTC

size: -
V: TRBV6-5
J: TRBJ2-5
D: TRBD2
CDR3: CASSRRLAGGYEQYF
DNA: TGTGCCAGCAGTCGGCGACTAGCGGGAGGTTATGAGCAGTACTTC

size: -
V: TRBV5-4
J: TRBJ2-2
D: TRBD2
CDR3: CASSLVGTSNTGELFF
DNA: TGTGCCAGCAGCTTGGTTGGGACTAGCAACACCGGGGAGCTGTTTTTT

size: -
V: TRBV27
J: TRBJ2-7
D: TRBD1
CDR3: CASSYSPGGFYEQYF
DNA: TGTGCCAGCAGCTACTCTCCAGGGGGTTTCTACGAGCAGTACTTC

size: -
V: TRBV28
J: TRBJ1-5
D: -
CDR3: CASSLISRHYSNQPQHF
DNA: TGTGCCAGCAGTTTAATATCACGGCATTATAGCAATCAGCCCCAGCATTTT

size: -
V: TRBV10-3
J: TRBJ2-5
D: TRBD1
CDR3: CAITLLTGGFGETQYF
DNA: TGTGCCATCACCCTACTTACAGGGGGCTTTGGGGAGACCCAGTACTTC

size: -
V: TRBV5-1
J: TRBJ2-1
D: TRBD1
CDR3: CASSRSPGQGQRGSEQFF
DNA: TGCGCCAGCAGCAGGAGCCCCGGACAGGGGCAGCGTGGGAGTGAGCAGTTCTTC

size: -
V: TRBV9
J: TRBJ2-7
D: -
CDR3: CASSVEAGPGYEQYF
DNA: TGTGCCAGCAGCGTAGAAGCAGGGCCGGGCTACGAGCAGTACTTC

size: -
V: TRBV27
J: TRBJ2-2
D: -
CDR3: CASSSPLRSTGELFF
DNA: TGTGCCAGCAGTTCCCCTTTAAGGAGTACCGGGGAGCTGTTTTTT

size: -
V: TRBV7-2
J: TRBJ2-2
D: TRBD2
CDR3: CASSGGTSGYTGELFF
DNA: TGTGCCAGCAGCGGCGGGACTAGCGGTTATACCGGGGAGCTGTTTTTT

size: -
V: TRBV5-1
J: TRBJ1-3
D: TRBD1
CDR3: CASSRGQVNFGNTIYF
DNA: TGCGCCAGCAGCCGAGGACAGGTTAATTTCGGCAACACCATATATTTT

size: -
V: TRBV15
J: TRBJ2-1
D: TRBD2
CDR3: CATSSRGGTDSYNEQFF
DNA: TGTGCCACCAGCAGCCGGGGGGGCACGGACTCCTACAATGAGCAGTTCTTC

size: -
V: TRBV5-5
J: TRBJ2-7
D: TRBD1
CDR3: CASSLRTGFYEQYF
DNA: TGTGCCAGCAGCTTGAGGACAGGGTTTTACGAGCAGTACTTC

size: -
V: TRBV5-1
J: TRBJ2-2
D: -
CDR3: CASSLDGQGTNTGELFF
DNA: TGCGCCAGCAGCTTGGATGGTCAGGGGACGAACACCGGGGAGCTGTTTTTT

size: -
V: TRBV18
J: TRBJ2-1
D: TRBD1
CDR3: CASSRGQGDYNEQFF
DNA: TGTGCCAGCTCTCGGGGACAGGGAGATTACAATGAGCAGTTCTTC

size: -
V: TRBV28
J: TRBJ1-5
D: -
CDR3: CASSDGGKGNQPQHF
DNA: TGTGCCAGCTCGGACGGGGGCAAGGGCAATCAGCCCCAGCATTTT

size: once
V: TRBV6-1
J: TRBJ2-1
D: -
CDR3: CASIPNSSNEQFF
DNA: TGTGCCAGCATTCCCAACAGCTCCAATGAGCAGTTCTTC

size: -
V: TRBV7-2
J: TRBJ1-2
D: -
CDR3: CASSFDPMAAKDYGYTF
DNA: TGTGCCAGCAGCTTTGACCCCATGGCCGCCAAGGACTATGGCTACACCTTC

size: -
V: TRBV4-1
J: TRBJ2-1
D: -
CDR3: CASSQVGDSQFF
DNA: TGCGCCAGCAGCCAAGTGGGTGACAGTCAGTTCTTC

size: -
V: TRBV28
J: TRBJ1-4
D: -
CDR3: CASSLSGAGANEKLFF
DNA: TGTGCCAGCAGTTTATCCGGGGCTGGTGCTAATGAAAAACTGTTTTTT

size: -
V: TRBV7-2
J: TRBJ1-2
D: -
CDR3: CASSLEAGEGYTF
DNA: TGTGCCAGCAGCTTAGAGGCAGGGGAGGGCTACACCTTC

size: -
V: TRBV5-1
J: TRBJ2-1
D: TRBD1
CDR3: CASRTVPGQGNNEQFF
DNA: TGCGCCAGCAGGACGGTCCCAGGACAGGGGAACAATGAGCAGTTCTTC

size: -
V: TRBV7-9
J: TRBJ2-3
D: -
CDR3: CASSPGRASYTQYF
DNA: TGTGCCAGCAGCCCGGGAAGGGCGAGTTATACGCAGTATTTT

size: -
V: TRBV7-9
J: TRBJ2-7
D: TRBD2
CDR3: CASSLRAGGLYEQYF
DNA: TGTGCCAGCAGCTTAAGGGCGGGAGGGCTATACGAGCAGTACTTC

size: -
V: TRBV6-1
J: TRBJ1-2
D: -
CDR3: CASSELRGDGYTF
DNA: TGTGCCAGCAGTGAACTTCGAGGGGATGGCTACACCTTC

size: -
V: TRBV4-3
J: TRBJ2-3
D: -
CDR3: CASSQDSITDTQYF
DNA: TGCGCCAGCAGCCAAGACAGTATCACAGATACGCAGTATTTT

size: -
V: TRBV11-2
J: TRBJ2-7
D: TRBD1
CDR3: CASTEGTGAPYEQYF
DNA: TGTGCCAGCACCGAAGGGACAGGGGCCCCCTACGAGCAGTACTTC

size: -
V: TRBV9
J: TRBJ2-1
D: TRBD1
CDR3: CASSARGQAYNEQFF
DNA: TGTGCCAGCAGCGCGAGGGGGCAGGCCTACAATGAGCAGTTCTTC

size: -
V: TRBV7-2
J: TRBJ2-3
D: TRBD2
CDR3: CASSLRTSGVSDTQYF
DNA: TGTGCCAGCAGCTTACGGACTAGCGGGGTTTCAGATACGCAGTATTTT

size: once
V: TRBV7-9
J: TRBJ1-4
D: TRBD1
CDR3: CASSLEDRAYEKLFF
DNA: TGTGCCAGCAGCTTAGAGGACAGGGCCTATGAAAAACTGTTTTTT

size: -
V: TRBV28
J: TRBJ2-7
D: -
CDR3: CASSLGRTYEQYF
DNA: TGTGCCAGCAGTTTGGGCAGGACCTACGAGCAGTACTTC

size: -
V: TRBV5-1
J: TRBJ1-2
D: -
CDR3: CASSLASEGTNYGYTF
DNA: TGCGCCAGCAGCTTGGCAAGCGAGGGGACGAACTATGGCTACACCTTC

size: -
V: TRBV5-4
J: TRBJ2-5
D: -
CDR3: CASSWDPRGGQETQYF
DNA: TGTGCCAGCAGCTGGGATCCGAGGGGGGGCCAAGAGACCCAGTACTTC

size: -
V: TRBV6-1
J: TRBJ2-5
D: TRBD2
CDR3: CASRPGQSPGGEQYF
DNA: TGTGCCAGCAGACCCGGACAGAGCCCCGGGGGGGAGCAGTACTTC

size: -
V: TRBV5-1
J: TRBJ2-3
D: TRBD2
CDR3: CASSLPGGGTDTQYF
DNA: TGCGCCAGCAGCTTACCGGGAGGGGGCACAGATACGCAGTATTTT

size: -
V: TRBV6-1
J: TRBJ2-7
D: -
CDR3: CASLRGTYEQYF
DNA: TGTGCCAGCCTTCGCGGGACTTACGAGCAGTACTTC

size: -
V: TRBV2
J: TRBJ1-2
D: -
CDR3: CASNEGSYYGYTF
DNA: TGTGCCAGCAACGAGGGTTCATACTATGGCTACACCTTC

size: -
V: TRBV11-1
J: TRBJ2-1
D: TRBD2
CDR3: CASSPRTSGNEQFF
DNA: TGTGCCAGCAGCCCACGGACTAGCGGAAATGAGCAGTTCTTC

size: -
V: TRBV9
J: TRBJ2-2
D: -
CDR3: CASSVGGLLTGELFF
DNA: TGTGCCAGCAGCGTCGGGGGGCTCTTGACCGGGGAGCTGTTTTTT

size: -
V: TRBV27
J: TRBJ2-5
D: -
CDR3: CASSGRRRETQYF
DNA: TGTGCCAGCAGCGGACGGCGGCGTGAGACCCAGTACTTC